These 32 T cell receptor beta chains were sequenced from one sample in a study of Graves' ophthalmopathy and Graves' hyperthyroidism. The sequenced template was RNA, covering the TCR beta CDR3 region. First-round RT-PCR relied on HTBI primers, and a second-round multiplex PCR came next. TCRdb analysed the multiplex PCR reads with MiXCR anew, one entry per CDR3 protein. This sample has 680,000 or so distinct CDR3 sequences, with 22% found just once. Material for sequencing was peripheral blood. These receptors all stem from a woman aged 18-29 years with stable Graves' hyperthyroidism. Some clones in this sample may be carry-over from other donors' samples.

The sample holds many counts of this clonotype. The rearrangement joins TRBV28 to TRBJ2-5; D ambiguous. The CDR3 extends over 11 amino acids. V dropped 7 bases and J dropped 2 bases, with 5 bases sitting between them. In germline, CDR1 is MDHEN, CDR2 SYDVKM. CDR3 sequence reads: CASTKQETQYF. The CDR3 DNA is TGTGCCAGCACTAAGCAAGAGACCCAGTACTTC.

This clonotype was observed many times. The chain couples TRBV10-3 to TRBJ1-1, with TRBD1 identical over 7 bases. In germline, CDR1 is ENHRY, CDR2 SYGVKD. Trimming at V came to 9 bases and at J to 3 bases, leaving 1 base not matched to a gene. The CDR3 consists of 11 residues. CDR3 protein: CAMGTDTEAFF. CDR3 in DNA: TGTGCCATGGGGACAGACACTGAAGCTTTCTTT.

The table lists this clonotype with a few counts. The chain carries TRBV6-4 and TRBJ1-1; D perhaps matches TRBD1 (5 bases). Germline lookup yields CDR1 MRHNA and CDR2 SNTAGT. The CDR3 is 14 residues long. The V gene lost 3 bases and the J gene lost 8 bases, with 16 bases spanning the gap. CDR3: CASSEYGAGHEAFF. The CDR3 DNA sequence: TGTGCCAGCAGTGAATATGGAGCGGGGCACGAAGCTTTCTTT.

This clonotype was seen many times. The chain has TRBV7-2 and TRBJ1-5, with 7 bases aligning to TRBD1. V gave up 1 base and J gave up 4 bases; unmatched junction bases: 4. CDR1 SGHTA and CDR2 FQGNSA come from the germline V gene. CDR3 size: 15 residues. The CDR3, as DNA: TGTGCCAGCAGCTTAGGGGACAGCGATAATCAGCCCCAGCATTTT. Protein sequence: CASSLGDSDNQPQHF.

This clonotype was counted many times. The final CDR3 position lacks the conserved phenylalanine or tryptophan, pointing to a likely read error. CDR3 loop: CASSYTLQGRTEAFL. As DNA, the CDR3 is TGTGCCAGCAGTTACACCTTGCAGGGAAGGACTGAAGCTTTCCTT. This chain links TRBV6-5 with TRBJ1-1, with a tentative D call TRBD1 (5 bases). This CDR3 region has 15 residues. Germline CDR1 MNHEY, CDR2 SVGAGI. V was pared by 2 bases and J by 5 bases, with 15 bases between.

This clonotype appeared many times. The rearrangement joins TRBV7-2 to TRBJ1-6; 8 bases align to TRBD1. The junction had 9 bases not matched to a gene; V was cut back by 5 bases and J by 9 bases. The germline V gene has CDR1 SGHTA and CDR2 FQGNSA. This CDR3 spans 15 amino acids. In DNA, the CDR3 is TGTGCCAGCAGCGAGACAGGGGCGACGGGTTCACCCCTCCACTTT. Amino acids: CASSETGATGSPLHF.

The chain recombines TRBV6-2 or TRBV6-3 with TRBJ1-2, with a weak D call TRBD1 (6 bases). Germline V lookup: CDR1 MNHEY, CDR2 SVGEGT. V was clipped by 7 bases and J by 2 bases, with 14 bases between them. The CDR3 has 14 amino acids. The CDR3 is CASTYRARNYGYTF. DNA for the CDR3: TGTGCCAGCACCTACAGGGCGCGGAACTATGGCTACACCTTC.

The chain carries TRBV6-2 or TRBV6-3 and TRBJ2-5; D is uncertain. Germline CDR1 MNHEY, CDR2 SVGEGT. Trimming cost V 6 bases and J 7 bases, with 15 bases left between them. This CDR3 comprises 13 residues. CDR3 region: CASSQLAGVTQYF. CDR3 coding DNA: TGTGCCAGCAGCCAACTTGCTGGTGTGACCCAGTACTTC.

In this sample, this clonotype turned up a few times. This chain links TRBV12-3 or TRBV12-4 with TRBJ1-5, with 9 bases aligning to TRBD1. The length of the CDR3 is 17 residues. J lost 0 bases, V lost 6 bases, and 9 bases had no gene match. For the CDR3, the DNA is TGTGCCAGCAGCGCGACAGGGGGAGACGCTAGCAATCAGCCCCAGCATTTT. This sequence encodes CASSATGGDASNQPQHF.

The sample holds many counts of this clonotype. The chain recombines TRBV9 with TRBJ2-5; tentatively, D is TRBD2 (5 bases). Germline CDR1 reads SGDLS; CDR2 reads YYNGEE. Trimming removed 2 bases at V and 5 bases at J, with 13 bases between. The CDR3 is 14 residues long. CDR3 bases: TGTGCCAGCAGCGTTTCGGACTTGGGGGAGACCCAGTACTTC. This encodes CASSVSDLGETQYF.

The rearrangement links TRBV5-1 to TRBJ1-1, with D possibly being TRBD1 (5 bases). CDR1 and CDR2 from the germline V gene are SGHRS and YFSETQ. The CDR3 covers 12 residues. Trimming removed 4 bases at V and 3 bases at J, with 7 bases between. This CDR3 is CASSGADTEAFF. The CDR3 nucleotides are TGCGCCAGCAGCGGGGCTGACACTGAAGCTTTCTTT. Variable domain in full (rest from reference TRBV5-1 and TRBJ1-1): KAGVTQTPRYLIKTRGQQVTLSCSPISGHRSVSWYQQTPGQGLQFLFEYFSETQRNKGNFPGRFSGRQFSNSRSEMNVSTLELGDSALYLCASSGADTEAFFGQGTRLTVV.

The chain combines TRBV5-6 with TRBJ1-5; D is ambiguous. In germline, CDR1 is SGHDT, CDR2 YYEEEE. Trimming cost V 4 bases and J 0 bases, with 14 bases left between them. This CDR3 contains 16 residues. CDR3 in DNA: TGTGCCAGCAGCCCCCGGGAAGGGATTAGCAATCAGCCCCAGCATTTT. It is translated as CASSPREGISNQPQHF.

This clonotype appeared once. CDR3 nucleotides: TGTGCCAGCAGTTACGGGGGTATGGACACTCGTCGCTATGGCTACACCTTC. As protein: CASSYGGMDTRRYGYTF. This chain uses TRBV6-2 or TRBV6-3 with TRBJ1-2; D might be TRBD1 (5 bases). This CDR3 has 17 amino acids. Deletions cut 2 bases from V and 4 bases from J, with 20 bases between. CDR1 is MNHEY and CDR2 is SVGEGT in the germline V gene.

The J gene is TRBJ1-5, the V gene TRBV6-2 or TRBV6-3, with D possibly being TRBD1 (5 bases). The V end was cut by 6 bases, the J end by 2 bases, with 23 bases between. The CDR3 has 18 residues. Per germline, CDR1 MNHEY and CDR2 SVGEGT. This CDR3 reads CASSLWSSGARGNQPQHF. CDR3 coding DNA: TGTGCCAGCAGCCTCTGGAGTTCGGGTGCCAGGGGCAATCAGCCCCAGCATTTT.

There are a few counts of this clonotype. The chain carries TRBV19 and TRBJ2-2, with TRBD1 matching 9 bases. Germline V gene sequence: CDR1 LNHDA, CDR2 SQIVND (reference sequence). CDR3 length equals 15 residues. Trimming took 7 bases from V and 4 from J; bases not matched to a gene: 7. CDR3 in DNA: TGTGCCAGTAAGAGACAGGGGGAGTCCACCGGGGAGCTGTTTTTT. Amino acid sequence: CASKRQGESTGELFF.

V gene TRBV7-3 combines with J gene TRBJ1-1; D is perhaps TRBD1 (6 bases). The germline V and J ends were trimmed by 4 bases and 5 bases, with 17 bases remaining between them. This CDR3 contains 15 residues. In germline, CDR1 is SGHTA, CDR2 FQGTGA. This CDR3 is CASSSRGGGETEAFF. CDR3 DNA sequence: TGTGCCAGCAGCTCCCGAGGGGGAGGTGAGACTGAAGCTTTCTTT.

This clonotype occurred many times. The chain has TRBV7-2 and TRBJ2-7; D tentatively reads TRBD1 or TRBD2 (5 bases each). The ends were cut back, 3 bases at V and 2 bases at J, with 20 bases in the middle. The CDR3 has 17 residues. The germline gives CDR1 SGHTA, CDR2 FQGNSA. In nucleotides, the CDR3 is TGTGCCAGCAGCTTGGCCCTACTAGGAATAGGGGCCTACGAGCAGTACTTC. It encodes CASSLALLGIGAYEQYF.

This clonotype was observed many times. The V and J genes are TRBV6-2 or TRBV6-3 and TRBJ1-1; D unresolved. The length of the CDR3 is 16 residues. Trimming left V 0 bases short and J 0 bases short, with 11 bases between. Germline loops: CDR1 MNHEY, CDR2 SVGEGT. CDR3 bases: TGTGCCAGCAGTTACTCGGCAGTTACCCTGAACACTGAAGCTTTCTTT. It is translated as CASSYSAVTLNTEAFF.

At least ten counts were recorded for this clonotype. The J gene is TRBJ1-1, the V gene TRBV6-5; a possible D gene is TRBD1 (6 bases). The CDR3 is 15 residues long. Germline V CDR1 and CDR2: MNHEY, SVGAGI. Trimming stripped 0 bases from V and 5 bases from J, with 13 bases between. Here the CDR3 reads CASSYSRVDRTEAFF. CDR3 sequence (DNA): TGTGCCAGCAGTTACTCGAGGGTCGACAGGACTGAAGCTTTCTTT.

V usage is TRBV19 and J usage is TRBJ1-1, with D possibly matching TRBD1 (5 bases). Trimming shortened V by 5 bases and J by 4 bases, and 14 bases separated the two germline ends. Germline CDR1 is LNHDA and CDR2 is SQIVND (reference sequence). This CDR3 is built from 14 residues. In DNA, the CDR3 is TGTGCCAGTAGTTTCGGGACGCAGGGCACTGAAGCTTTCTTT. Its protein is CASSFGTQGTEAFF.

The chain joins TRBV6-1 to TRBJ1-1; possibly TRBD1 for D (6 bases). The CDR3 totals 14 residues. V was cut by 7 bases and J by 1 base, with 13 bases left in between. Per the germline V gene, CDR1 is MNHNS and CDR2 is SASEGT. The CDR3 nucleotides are TGTGCCAGCAAACAGGGCATGGCGAACACTGAAGCTTTCTTT. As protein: CASKQGMANTEAFF.

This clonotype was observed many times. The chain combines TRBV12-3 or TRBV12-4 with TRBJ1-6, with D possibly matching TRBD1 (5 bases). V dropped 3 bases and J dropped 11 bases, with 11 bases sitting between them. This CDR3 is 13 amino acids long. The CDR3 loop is CASSFRLGAPLHF. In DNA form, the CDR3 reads TGTGCCAGCAGTTTTAGGCTGGGGGCACCCCTCCACTTT.

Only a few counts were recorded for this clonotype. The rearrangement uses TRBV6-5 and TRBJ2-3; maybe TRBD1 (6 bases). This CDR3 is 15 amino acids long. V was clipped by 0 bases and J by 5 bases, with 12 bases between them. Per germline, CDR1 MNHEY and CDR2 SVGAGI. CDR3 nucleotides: TGTGCCAGCAGTTACTCGTGGGGGCAGGGAGATACGCAGTATTTT. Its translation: CASSYSWGQGDTQYF.

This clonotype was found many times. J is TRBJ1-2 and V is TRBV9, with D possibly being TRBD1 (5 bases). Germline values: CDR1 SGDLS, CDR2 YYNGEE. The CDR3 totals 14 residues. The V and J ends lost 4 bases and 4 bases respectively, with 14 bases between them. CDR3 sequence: CASSPRDGSYGYTF. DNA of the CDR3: TGTGCCAGCAGCCCAAGGGACGGATCCTATGGCTACACCTTC.

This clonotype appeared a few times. CDR3 residues: CASSYGPGDQPQHF. The CDR3 DNA is TGTGCCAGCAGTTACGGGCCAGGGGATCAGCCCCAGCATTTT. This chain uses TRBV6-5 with TRBJ1-5, with a possible D match to TRBD1 (6 bases). Trimming took off 2 bases at V and 5 bases at J, with 10 bases between the two ends. CDR1 is MNHEY and CDR2 is SVGAGI in the germline V gene. CDR3 length: 14 amino acids.

This CDR3 reads CASSFRTSGSYEQYF. The CDR3 DNA reads TGTGCCAGCAGTTTCCGGACTAGCGGGAGTTACGAGCAGTACTTC. This sequence joins TRBV6-5 and TRBJ2-7; 13 bases fit TRBD2. The CDR3 covers 15 residues. V lost 4 bases and J lost 4; bases outside the gene matches: 4. The germline V gene encodes CDR1 MNHEY and CDR2 SVGAGI.

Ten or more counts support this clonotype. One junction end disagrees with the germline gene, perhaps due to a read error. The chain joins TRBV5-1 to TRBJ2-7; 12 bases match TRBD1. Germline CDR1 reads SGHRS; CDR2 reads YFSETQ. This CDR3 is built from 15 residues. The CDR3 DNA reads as TGTGCCAGCAGCTTAGCCGGGACAGGGGGCGACGAGCAGTACTTC. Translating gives CASSLAGTGGDEQYF.

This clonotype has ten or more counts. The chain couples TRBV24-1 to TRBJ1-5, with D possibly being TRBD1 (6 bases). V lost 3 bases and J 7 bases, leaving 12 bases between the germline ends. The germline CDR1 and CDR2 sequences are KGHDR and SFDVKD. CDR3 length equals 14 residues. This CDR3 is CATSDRGGRQPQHF. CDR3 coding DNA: TGTGCCACCAGTGATCGAGGGGGACGGCAGCCCCAGCATTTT.

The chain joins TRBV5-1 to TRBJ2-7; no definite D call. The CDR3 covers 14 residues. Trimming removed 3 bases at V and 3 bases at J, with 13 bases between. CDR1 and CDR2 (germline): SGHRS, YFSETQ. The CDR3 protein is CASSSPSTSYEQYF. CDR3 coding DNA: TGCGCCAGCAGCTCCCCTAGTACGAGCTACGAGCAGTACTTC.

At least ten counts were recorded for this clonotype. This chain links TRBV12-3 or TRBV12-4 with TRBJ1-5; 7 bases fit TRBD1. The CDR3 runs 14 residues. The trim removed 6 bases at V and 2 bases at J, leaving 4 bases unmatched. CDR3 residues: CASSNTGGNQPQHF. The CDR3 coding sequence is TGTGCCAGCAGCAACACAGGGGGCAATCAGCCCCAGCATTTT.

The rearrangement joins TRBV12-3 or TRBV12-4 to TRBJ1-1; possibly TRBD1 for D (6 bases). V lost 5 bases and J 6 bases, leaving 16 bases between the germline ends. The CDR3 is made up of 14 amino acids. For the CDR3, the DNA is TGTGCCAGCAGTCAAAGGGACATCCCCGCTGAAGCTTTCTTT. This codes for CASSQRDIPAEAFF.

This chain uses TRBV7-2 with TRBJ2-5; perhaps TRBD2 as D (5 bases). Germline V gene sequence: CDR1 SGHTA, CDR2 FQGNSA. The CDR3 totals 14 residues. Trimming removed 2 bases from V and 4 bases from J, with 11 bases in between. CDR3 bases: TGTGCCAGCAGCTTAAATAGCGCGAGAGAGACCCAGTACTTC. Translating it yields CASSLNSARETQYF.